This T cell receptor beta chain was identified during a study of Graves' ophthalmopathy and Graves' hyperthyroidism. This clonotype was detected ten times or more. The study amplified TCR beta CDR3 regions using RNA transcripts. After a first-round RT-PCR with HTBI primers, a second-round multiplex PCR was run. TCRdb reprocessed the multiplex PCR reads with MiXCR, giving one entry per CDR3 protein. Here the sample spans tens of thousands of distinct CDR3 sequences, 48% being singletons. V dropped 5 bases and J dropped 0 bases, with 14 bases sitting between them. This CDR3 contains 16 residues. Germline V gene sequence: CDR1 MGHRA, CDR2 YSYEKL.

The rearrangement joins TRBV4-1 to TRBJ2-1; no definite D call. Sequencing input: peripheral blood. The sequence came from an adult woman with stable Graves' hyperthyroidism. The CDR3 loop is CASSESGASSYNEQFF. The CDR3, as DNA: TGCGCCAGCAGCGAAAGTGGCGCAAGCTCCTACAATGAGCAGTTCTTC.